This is a list of T cell receptor beta chains from one sample in a study of cytomegalovirus exposure and HLA in healthy donors. TCRdb's copy holds only in-frame clones and misses some; the assay was immunoSEQ multiplex PCR. Among 100,000 or so clones listed, around two thirds were seen once. Source material: PBMCs. The source of these receptors is a young man in good health and CMV-seropositive. The CDR3 runs from the conserved cysteine through the conserved F or W. A clone size is listed for some rows: how often the clone was seen (once, few, many), or a class if it is expanded.

J gene | V gene | clone size | CDR3 protein
TRBJ2-7 | TRBV13 | few | CASSLALRHPGSGEQYF
TRBJ2-1 | TRBV7-9 | few | CASSETRDTTYNEQFF
TRBJ2-1 | TRBV27 | . | CASSPLAGGFNEQFF
TRBJ1-6 | TRBV5-6 | . | CASSLRTDNSPLHF
TRBJ2-1 | TRBV2 | . | CASTAGGLTYNEQFF
TRBJ1-2 | TRBV9 | . | CASSPRGGANYGYTF
TRBJ1-5 | TRBV5-1 | . | CASSLDAINQPQHF
TRBJ1-2 | TRBV27 | . | CASRDRSILGGYTF
TRBJ2-1 | TRBV5-4 | . | CASSLSGTTLF
TRBJ1-2 | TRBV5-4 | once | CASSLNPQGNYGYTF
TRBJ2-1 | TRBV6-1 | . | CASSEAPWGLPYNEQFF
TRBJ1-2 | TRBV19 | . | CASSFSRQGQRGYTF
TRBJ1-4 | TRBV25-1 | few | CASSELGLNEKLFF
TRBJ2-7 | TRBV7-8 | . | CASSLAGSSSGQYF
TRBJ2-3 | TRBV7-9 | few | CASSFLVSTDTQYF
TRBJ2-1 | TRBV27 | . | CASSSLGRGWSNEQFF
TRBJ2-6 | TRBV6-1 | . | CASSEGQLSGANVLTF
TRBJ2-7 | TRBV7-9 | . | CASSKVGQEGFF
TRBJ1-4 | TRBV6-6 | . | CASSPPTGLVEKLFF
TRBJ2-1 | TRBV25-1 | . | CASSDSGTSYEQFF
TRBJ2-1 | TRBV2 | few | CASSEWAPGGNEQFF
TRBJ1-2 | TRBV6-5 | once | CASTNTGVEVYTF
TRBJ1-2 | TRBV4-1 | . | CASSQVISQGNNYGYTF
TRBJ2-3 | TRBV14 | . | CASSFVAGITDTQYF
TRBJ1-1 | TRBV6-5 | . | CASSPRTPNTEAFF
TRBJ1-2 | TRBV10-3 | few | CAISEAGPVANTF
TRBJ2-7 | TRBV9 | . | CASSPFEGGPYEQYF
TRBJ1-1 | TRBV11-2 | . | CASSLTGSAFF
TRBJ1-4 | TRBV5-1 | once | CASSPRDSHEKLFF
TRBJ2-7 | TRBV5-1 | once | CASSWGTGATYEQYF
TRBJ2-7 | TRBV10-2 | . | CASIQTGSGLYEQYF
TRBJ2-7 | TRBV19 | . | CASSDRTTDEQYF
TRBJ1-2 | TRBV15 | . | CATSRDLTGVSTF
TRBJ2-7 | TRBV11-3 | . | CASSPDSEQYF
TRBJ2-7 | TRBV14 | few | CASSPSGGSAAEQYF
TRBJ2-5 | TRBV14 | . | CASSQTDWYQETQYF
TRBJ2-7 | TRBV19 | . | CASSIAEGIYEQYF
TRBJ2-3 | TRBV1 | . | CTSSQESGTSGFLTDTQYF
TRBJ2-7 | TRBV4-1 | . | CASSQGQFLGEQYF
TRBJ1-6 | TRBV15 | few | CATSRDRQANSPLHF